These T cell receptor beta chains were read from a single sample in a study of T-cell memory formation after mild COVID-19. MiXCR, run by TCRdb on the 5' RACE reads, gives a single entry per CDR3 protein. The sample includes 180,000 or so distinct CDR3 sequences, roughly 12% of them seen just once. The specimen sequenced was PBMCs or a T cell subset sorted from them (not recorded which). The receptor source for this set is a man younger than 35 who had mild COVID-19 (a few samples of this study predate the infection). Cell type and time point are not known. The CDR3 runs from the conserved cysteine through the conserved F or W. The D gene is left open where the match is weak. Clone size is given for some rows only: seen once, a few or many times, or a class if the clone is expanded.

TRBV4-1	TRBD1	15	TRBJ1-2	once	CASRQQGLPNYGYTF	TGCGCCAGCAGACAACAGGGGTTACCTAACTATGGCTACACCTTC
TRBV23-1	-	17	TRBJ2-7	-	CASTPIPPVVGGYEQYF	TGCGCCAGCACCCCAATCCCCCCCGTAGTGGGGGGCTACGAGCAGTACTTC
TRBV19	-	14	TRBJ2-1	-	CASTRSRGDNEQFF	TGTGCCAGTACCCGGAGCAGGGGCGACAATGAGCAGTTCTTC
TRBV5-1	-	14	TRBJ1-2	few	CASRPAGSNYGYTF	TGCGCCAGCAGACCAGCGGGGTCCAACTATGGCTACACCTTC
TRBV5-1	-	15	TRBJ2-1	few	CASSLPQGVYNEQFF	TGCGCCAGCAGCTTGCCCCAGGGCGTTTACAATGAGCAGTTCTTC
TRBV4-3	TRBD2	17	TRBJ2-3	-	CASSQRYLAGIPDTQYF	TGCGCCAGCAGCCAACGGTACCTAGCGGGGATCCCAGATACGCAGTATTTT
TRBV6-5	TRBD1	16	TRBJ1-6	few	CASSYHSGQGASPLHF	TGTGCCAGCAGTTACCACTCGGGACAGGGGGCCTCACCCCTCCACTTT
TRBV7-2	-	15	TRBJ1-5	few	CASSLVLYSNQPQHF	TGTGCCAGCAGCTTAGTCCTGTATAGCAATCAGCCCCAGCATTTT
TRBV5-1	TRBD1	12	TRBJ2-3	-	CASNPGQGTQYF	TGCGCCAGCAACCCGGGACAGGGCACGCAGTATTTT
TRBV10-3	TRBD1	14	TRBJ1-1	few	CAISATGKDTEAFF	TGTGCCATCAGTGCGACAGGGAAGGACACTGAAGCTTTCTTT
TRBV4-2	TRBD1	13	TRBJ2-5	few	CASSQDRSETQYF	TGTGCCAGCAGCCAGGACAGGTCAGAGACCCAGTACTTC
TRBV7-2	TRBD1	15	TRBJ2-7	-	CASSLRDRGDYEQYF	TGTGCCAGCAGCTTAAGGGACAGGGGCGACTACGAGCAGTACTTC
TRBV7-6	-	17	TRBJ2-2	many	CASSLVQRQVGTGELFF	TGTGCCAGCAGCTTAGTCCAGAGACAAGTAGGAACCGGGGAGCTGTTTTTT
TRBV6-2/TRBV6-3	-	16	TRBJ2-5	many	CASSSPDRSPQETQYF	TGTGCCAGCAGTTCCCCGGACAGATCTCCGCAAGAGACCCAGTACTTC
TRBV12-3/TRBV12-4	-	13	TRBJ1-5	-	CASSFREDQPQHF	TGTGCCAGCAGTTTCCGGGAGGACCAGCCCCAGCATTTT
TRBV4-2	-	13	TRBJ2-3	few	CASMQGWGDTQYF	TGTGCCAGCATGCAGGGTTGGGGAGATACGCAGTATTTT
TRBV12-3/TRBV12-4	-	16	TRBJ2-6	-	CASSLVWGRGANVLTF	TGTGCCAGCAGTTTAGTGTGGGGGCGTGGGGCCAACGTCCTGACTTTC
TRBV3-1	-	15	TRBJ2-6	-	CASSQAGGGANVLTF	TGTGCCAGCAGCCAAGCCGGGGGTGGGGCCAACGTCCTGACTTTC